The following is a T cell receptor (beta chain) sequence with its context. This specimen belongs to a study of technical replicates of blood from a handful of donors. Looked up from germline, CDR1 is SEHNR and CDR2 is FQNEAQ (reference sequence). The CDR3 is 17 residues long. V was pared by 5 bases and J by 2 bases, with 13 bases of the junction left unmatched. Method: immunoSEQ multiplex PCR; TCRdb's copy keeps in-frame clones and lacks some. The sample lists tens of thousands of clones, 90% to 95% occurring once. The clonotype comes from a human donor in good health. Some clones in this sample may be carry-over from other donors' samples. V and J are TRBV7-9 and TRBJ2-7; 9 positions agree with TRBD2. The sample taken for sequencing was PBMCs. For the CDR3, the DNA is TGTGCCAGCAGCCCACACGGGCTAGCGGGGACAGCCTACGAGCAGTACTTC. It encodes CASSPHGLAGTAYEQYF.